These 23 T cell receptor beta chains originate from one sample sequenced in a study of T-cell memory formation after mild COVID-19. MiXCR was run by TCRdb on the 5' RACE reads, yielding one entry per CDR3 protein. The sample lists around 300,000 distinct CDR3 sequences, less than 20% occurring once. The source material was PBMCs or a T cell subset sorted from them (not recorded which). These receptors were collected from a man between 18 and 35 years old who had mild COVID-19 (a few samples of this study predate the infection). Cell type and time point are not known.

There are a few counts of this clonotype. This rearrangement joins TRBV5-1 to TRBJ1-4; D not resolved. CDR3 size: 17 residues. The V and J ends lost 0 bases and 0 bases respectively, with 12 bases between them. Germline assignment: CDR1 SGHRS and CDR2 YFSETQ. The CDR3 loop is CASSLDGSAATNEKLFF. The CDR3 bases are TGCGCCAGCAGCTTGGACGGGTCGGCCGCAACTAATGAAAAACTGTTTTTT.

The V call is TRBV19, the J call TRBJ2-1, with TRBD1 identical over 11 bases. Germline V gene sequence: CDR1 LNHDA, CDR2 SQIVND (reference sequence). The CDR3 loop spans 14 amino acids. With V trimmed by 4 bases and J by 7 bases, 3 bases remained unmatched. In DNA, the CDR3 is TGTGCCAGTAGTAGTGGGACAGGGGGGAATGAGCAGTTCTTC. Its translation: CASSSGTGGNEQFF.

This clonotype was detected only a few times. This CDR3 is CASSPGQGSMNTEAFF. In DNA, the CDR3 is TGTGCCAGCTCACCGGGACAGGGGTCAATGAACACTGAAGCTTTCTTT. The gene calls are TRBV18 and TRBJ1-1, with 10 bases that match TRBD1. The CDR3 loop spans 16 amino acids. Trimming at V came to 3 bases and at J to 0 bases, leaving 4 bases not matched to a gene. Germline CDR1 and CDR2: KGHSH and LQKENI.

This clonotype was observed a handful of times. This sequence joins TRBV7-9 and TRBJ2-3, with 7 bases identical to TRBD2. Germline V lookup: CDR1 SEHNR, CDR2 FQNEAQ (reference sequence). J gave up 4 bases and V 2 bases, and 9 bases lay outside the gene matches. This CDR3 contains 16 residues. The CDR3 here is CASSLTRGGDPDTQYF. CDR3 in DNA: TGTGCCAGCAGCTTAACCCGCGGGGGAGATCCAGATACGCAGTATTTT.

The genes are TRBV5-1 and TRBJ2-5; possible D gene TRBD1, 6 bases. Trimming stripped 4 bases from V and 4 bases from J, with 17 bases between. Germline loops: CDR1 SGHRS, CDR2 YFSETQ. This CDR3 has 15 amino acids. CDR3 residues: CASSPLPGTTETQYF. As DNA, the CDR3 is TGCGCCAGCAGCCCCCTGCCCGGGACAACAGAGACCCAGTACTTC. The full variable domain, with the rest looked up from reference TRBV5-1 and TRBJ2-5, is KAGVTQTPRYLIKTRGQQVTLSCSPISGHRSVSWYQQTPGQGLQFLFEYFSETQRNKGNFPGRFSGRQFSNSRSEMNVSTLELGDSALYLCASSPLPGTTETQYFGPGTRLLVL.

V is TRBV4-3 and J is TRBJ2-7; D unclear. The CDR3 is made up of 13 amino acids. Germline V gene data show CDR1 as LGHNA and CDR2 as YSLEER. With 0 bases removed from V and 3 bases from J, the gap between germline ends came to 6 bases. The CDR3 is CASSQEFGYEQYF. The DNA for the CDR3 is TGCGCCAGCAGCCAAGAATTTGGCTACGAGCAGTACTTC.

The sample holds a few counts of this clonotype. This sequence joins TRBV5-1 and TRBJ1-2; D is uncertain. Germline V gene sequence: CDR1 SGHRS, CDR2 YFSETQ. V lost 8 bases, J lost 7 bases, and 21 bases lay in between. The CDR3 is 14 amino acids. In DNA form, the CDR3 reads TGCGCCAGTGGATCGGCGGAGTCCATAAGTGGCTACACCTTC. It codes for CASGSAESISGYTF.

The chain couples TRBV11-2 to TRBJ2-3; 8 positions match TRBD1. The ends lost 5 bases at V and 5 bases at J; junction bases unmatched: 9. The CDR3 is 15 amino acids. Germline-derived CDR1 and CDR2 are SGHAT and FQNNGV. The CDR3 spells CASSLVTGAKDTQYF. CDR3 DNA sequence: TGTGCCAGCAGCCTCGTGACAGGGGCGAAAGATACGCAGTATTTT.

A few counts support this clonotype. The chain is built from TRBV7-9 and TRBJ2-7; D is tentatively TRBD1 or TRBD2 (5 bases each). Germline loops: CDR1 SEHNR, CDR2 FQNEAQ (reference sequence). The ends were cut back, 5 bases at V and 4 bases at J, with 21 bases in the middle. The CDR3 has 16 amino acids. The CDR3 DNA follows: TGTGCCAGCAGCCTATGGGCTGCGGCAGGGACGTACGAGCAGTACTTC. Protein sequence: CASSLWAAAGTYEQYF.

The rearrangement joins TRBV4-1 to TRBJ1-6; D is undetermined. The germline CDR1 and CDR2 sequences are MGHRA and YSYEKL. The CDR3 length is 14 residues. The germline V and J ends were trimmed by 7 bases and 11 bases, with 18 bases remaining between them. The CDR3, as DNA: TGCGCCAGCAACCTCCCGGGTTTTGGCCCACCCCTCCACTTT. This encodes CASNLPGFGPPLHF.

This clonotype has only a few counts. The genes are TRBV12-3 or TRBV12-4 and TRBJ1-1; tentatively, D is TRBD1 (5 bases). The ends were cut back, 2 bases at V and 6 bases at J, with 13 bases in the middle. CDR3 length: 14 residues. The CDR3 reads CASSLRGAESEAFF. The CDR3 DNA reads as TGTGCCAGCAGTTTACGAGGGGCGGAATCTGAAGCTTTCTTT.

This clonotype has only a few counts. This chain links TRBV12-3 or TRBV12-4 with TRBJ2-7; possible D gene TRBD2, 6 bases. The CDR3 totals 14 residues. Trimming stripped 6 bases from V and 6 bases from J, with 18 bases between. The CDR3 is CASRPPDGTGEQYF. Here the CDR3 DNA reads TGTGCCAGCAGACCACCAGACGGGACTGGCGAGCAGTACTTC.

This chain joins TRBV7-9 and TRBJ2-1; 8 nucleotides line up with TRBD2. This CDR3 region has 18 residues. With V trimmed by 4 bases and J by 5 bases, 16 bases remained unmatched. CDR1 is SEHNR, CDR2 FQNEAQ, per germline (reference sequence). The CDR3 nucleotides read TGTGCCAGCAGCTCGCTCTGGATAGGTCTAGCGGGCCACAATGAGCAGTTCTTC. Residues: CASSSLWIGLAGHNEQFF.

V usage is TRBV6-5 and J usage is TRBJ1-6, with TRBD1 identical over 9 bases. CDR1 and CDR2 from the germline V gene are MNHEY and SVGAGI. This CDR3 contains 15 residues. V lost 5 bases to trimming and J lost 7 bases; unmatched junction nucleotides: 6. The CDR3 protein is CASSDRGGVNSPLHF. CDR3 DNA: TGTGCCAGCAGTGACAGGGGGGGCGTGAATTCACCCCTCCACTTT.

This clonotype has a handful of counts. For the CDR3, the DNA is TGTGCCAGCAGCCATGTTGGGAAAACCGGGGAGCTGTTTTTT. Encoded protein: CASSHVGKTGELFF. The chain carries TRBV3-1 and TRBJ2-2; D gene unclear. The germline V gene has CDR1 LGHDT and CDR2 YNNKEL (reference sequence). CDR3 size: 14 residues. Trimming removed 3 bases at V and 5 bases at J, with 10 bases between.

This chain joins TRBV2 and TRBJ2-3, with 7 bases aligning to TRBD2. This CDR3 comprises 15 residues. The junction had 6 bases not matched to a gene; V was cut back by 2 bases and J by 4 bases. CDR1 and CDR2 (germline): SNHLY, FYNNEI. The CDR3 DNA sequence: TGTGCCAGCAGTGAATCTCGCGGGGGAGCAGATACGCAGTATTTT. Protein product: CASSESRGGADTQYF.

This chain uses TRBV10-3 with TRBJ1-5; D not resolved. CDR1 and CDR2 (germline): ENHRY, SYGVKD. The V and J ends lost 0 bases and 6 bases respectively, with 12 bases between them. The CDR3 runs 15 residues. The CDR3 nucleotides are TGTGCCATCAGTGAGTCGAGCAGGCTCGGTCAGCCCCAGCATTTT. Translated, it gives CAISESSRLGQPQHF.

This clonotype was observed a few times. The V gene is TRBV2, the J gene TRBJ1-1; D ambiguous. V lost 4 bases and J 1 base, leaving 7 bases between the germline ends. CDR3 length: 13 residues. CDR1 is SNHLY, CDR2 FYNNEI, per germline. CDR3 protein: CASSASENTEAFF. Here the CDR3 DNA reads TGTGCCAGCAGTGCCTCAGAGAACACTGAAGCTTTCTTT.

The chain uses TRBV7-2 and TRBJ1-5; TRBD1 might be the D (6 bases). The CDR3 extends over 13 amino acids. The germline V gene has CDR1 SGHTA and CDR2 FQGNSA. Trimming took 4 bases from V and 6 from J, leaving 10 bases between them. The CDR3 region is CASSSGQLQPQHF. CDR3 DNA sequence: TGTGCCAGCAGCTCAGGACAGCTTCAGCCCCAGCATTTT.

This clonotype was observed a handful of times. The chain couples TRBV6-2 or TRBV6-3 to TRBJ1-5; tentative D call: TRBD1 (6 bases). CDR3 length: 15 amino acids. Trimming pared 6 bases from V and 3 bases from J, leaving 15 bases between. Germline V gene lookup returns CDR1 MNHEY and CDR2 SVGEGT. The CDR3 sequence: CASSPWGANNQPQHF. As DNA, the CDR3 is TGTGCCAGCAGCCCGTGGGGGGCAAACAATCAGCCCCAGCATTTT.

The chain employs TRBV13 and TRBJ1-1; D is possibly TRBD1 (5 bases). This CDR3 is 14 amino acids long. Germline V CDR1 and CDR2: PRHDT, FYEKMQ (reference sequence). V lost 1 base to trimming and J lost 5 bases, with 11 bases between them. The CDR3 spells CASSLAGVVTEAFF. CDR3 nucleotides: TGTGCCAGCAGCTTAGCGGGGGTAGTAACTGAAGCTTTCTTT.

This clonotype was recorded once. The J gene is TRBJ2-5, the V gene TRBV6-2 or TRBV6-3; D possibly corresponds to TRBD2 (5 bases). V lost 0 bases and J lost 2, with 13 bases in between. Germline V lookup: CDR1 MNHEY, CDR2 SVGEGT. The CDR3 extends over 16 amino acids. The chain's CDR3 is CASSYSNLGSQETQYF. CDR3 bases: TGTGCCAGCAGTTACTCGAATCTAGGGAGTCAAGAGACCCAGTACTTC.

The rearrangement links TRBV4-2 to TRBJ2-5; 8 bases line up with TRBD2. J gave up 13 bases and V 0 bases, and 10 bases lay outside the gene matches. Germline-derived CDR1 and CDR2 are LGHNA and YNFKEQ. This CDR3 spans 14 amino acids. CDR3 in amino acids: CASSQDAAGGPLYF. The CDR3 DNA reads TGTGCCAGCAGCCAAGATGCGGCGGGGGGCCCTCTGTACTTC.